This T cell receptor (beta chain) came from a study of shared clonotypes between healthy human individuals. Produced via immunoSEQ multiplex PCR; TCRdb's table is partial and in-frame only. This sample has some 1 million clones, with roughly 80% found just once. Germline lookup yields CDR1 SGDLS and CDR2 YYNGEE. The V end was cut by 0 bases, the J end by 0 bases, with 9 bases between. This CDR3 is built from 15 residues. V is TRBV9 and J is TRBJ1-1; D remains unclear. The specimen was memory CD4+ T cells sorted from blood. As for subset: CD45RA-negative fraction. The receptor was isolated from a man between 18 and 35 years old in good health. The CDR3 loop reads CASSVGGVMNTEAFF. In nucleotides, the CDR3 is TGTGCCAGCAGCGTAGGTGGGGTCATGAACACTGAAGCTTTCTTT.